These 18 T cell receptor beta chains were all obtained from the same sample, sequenced in a study of T cells in Graves' hyperthyroidism and ophthalmopathy (dated by TCRdb to between 2017 and 2020). Preparation of the library involved multiplex PCR. Sequenced using an Illumina HiSeq 2000. The TCR beta CDR3 regions were amplified from the RNA transcripts. The first round of RT-PCR for the TCR CDR3 was performed with the HTBI primer set and the Qiagen OneStep RT-PCR kit. TCRdb reprocessed the public reads (quality trimming at Q25 with fastp, clone calling with MiXCR) and kept in-frame beta chains. Each entry merges the rows of one CDR3 protein and shows their most common DNA and genes. This sample gives about 380,000 distinct CDR3 sequences in total; approximately 13% of them show up just once. The ten largest make up about 20% of the sample. Source material: blood. The receptors come from a man aged 30 to 39 with Graves' hyperthyroidism that later progressed to Graves' ophthalmopathy.

This chain joins TRBV6-2 or TRBV6-3 and TRBJ2-5; D may match TRBD1 or TRBD2 (6 bases each). Per germline, CDR1 MNHEY and CDR2 SVGEGT. The CDR3 is 17 amino acids. V lost 5 bases, J lost 5 bases, and 24 bases lay in between. In DNA, the CDR3 is TGTGCCAGCAGTCTACCTAAGTGGGGGGCCGGTAGGGAGACCCAGTACTTC. Its translation is CASSLPKWGAGRETQYF.

The sample holds many counts of this clonotype. The chain employs TRBV6-1 and TRBJ1-1; D uncertain. The CDR3 has 13 amino acids. The ends were cut back, 7 bases at V and 5 bases at J, with 14 bases in the middle. CDR1 is MNHNS, CDR2 SASEGT, per germline. Here the CDR3 reads CASIKTDNTEAFF. The CDR3 region has the DNA TGTGCCAGCATCAAGACGGATAATACTGAAGCTTTCTTT.

At least ten counts were recorded for this clonotype. The V call is TRBV5-1, the J call TRBJ2-7; D gene unclear. Germline CDR1 and CDR2: SGHRS and YFSETQ. Trimming left V 2 bases short and J 4 bases short, with 10 bases between. This CDR3 is built from 13 residues. The CDR3 is CASSFRLLYEQYF. The CDR3 region has the DNA TGCGCCAGCAGCTTTCGGCTTTTGTACGAGCAGTACTTC. The full variable domain, its missing parts supplied by reference TRBV5-1 and TRBJ2-7, is KAGVTQTPRYLIKTRGQQVTLSCSPISGHRSVSWYQQTPGQGLQFLFEYFSETQRNKGNFPGRFSGRQFSNSRSEMNVSTLELGDSALYLCASSFRLLYEQYFGPGTRLTVT.

This clonotype came up many times. The chain links TRBV2 to TRBJ2-5; the D gene could be TRBD1 or TRBD2 (5 bases each). The germline gives CDR1 SNHLY, CDR2 FYNNEI. This CDR3 is built from 15 residues. The V end was cut by 2 bases, the J end by 4 bases, with 14 bases between. The CDR3 region has the DNA TGTGCCAGCAGTGAATCCGGGACGACCGGAGAGACCCAGTACTTC. Amino acid sequence: CASSESGTTGETQYF. Full variable domain (rest looked up from reference TRBV2 and TRBJ2-5): EPEVTQTPSHQVTQMGQEVILRCVPISNHLYFYWYRQILGQKVEFLVSFYNNEISEKSEIFDDQFSVERPDGSNFTLKIRSTKLEDSAMYFCASSESGTTGETQYFGPGTRLLVL.

V usage is TRBV27 and J usage is TRBJ2-3; TRBD2 agrees at 10 bases. The J segment lost 2 bases and the V segment lost 5 bases, leaving 7 bases of the junction unmatched. The CDR3 contains 16 residues. Germline V gene lookup returns CDR1 MNHEY and CDR2 SMNVEV (reference sequence). CDR3 loop: CASSPTLAGVTDTQYF. The CDR3 DNA reads TGTGCCAGCAGTCCCACCCTAGCGGGGGTCACAGATACGCAGTATTTT.

This clonotype was seen repeatedly, ten times or more. The chain carries TRBV2 and TRBJ2-7, with TRBD1 matching over 9 bases. The junction had 7 bases not matched to a gene; V was cut back by 4 bases and J by 6 bases. This CDR3 is built from 14 residues. Germline values: CDR1 SNHLY, CDR2 FYNNEI. The DNA for the CDR3 is TGTGCCAGCAGTGTAAGAACAGGGGGCGCCGAGCAGTACTTC. Protein sequence: CASSVRTGGAEQYF.

The chain recombines TRBV5-6 with TRBJ2-3; 7 positions agree with TRBD1. The J segment lost 4 bases and the V segment lost 2 bases, leaving 7 bases of the junction unmatched. This CDR3 has 15 amino acids. CDR1 is SGHDT and CDR2 is YYEEEE in the germline V gene. The CDR3 spells CASSFSTGVPDTQYF. DNA for the CDR3: TGTGCCAGCAGCTTCTCCACAGGGGTCCCAGATACGCAGTATTTT. The entire variable domain, with the rest obtained from reference TRBV5-6 and TRBJ2-3, is as follows: DAGVTQSPTHLIKTRGQQVTLRCSPKSGHDTVSWYQQALGQGPQFIFQYYEEEERQRGNFPDRFSGHQFPNYSSELNVNALLLGDSALYLCASSFSTGVPDTQYFGPGTRLTVL.

This clonotype was counted a few times. The chain combines TRBV19 with TRBJ2-1; D may be TRBD1 or TRBD2 (5 bases each). The CDR3 runs 14 residues. With 1 base removed from V and 6 bases from J, the gap between germline ends came to 10 bases. CDR1 and CDR2 from the germline V gene are LNHDA and SQIVND (reference sequence). The CDR3 here is CASSIAQGANEQFF. In DNA form, the CDR3 reads TGTGCCAGTAGTATAGCTCAGGGAGCCAATGAGCAGTTCTTC.

This chain uses TRBV29-1 with TRBJ1-3; the D gene is possibly TRBD1 (6 bases). Germline CDR1 SQVTM, CDR2 ANQGSEA. The CDR3 is made up of 14 amino acids. V gave up 4 bases and J gave up 1 base, with 11 bases separating them. The DNA for the CDR3 is TGCAGCGTTGCCAGAGACAGGTCTGGAAACACCATATATTTT. Translated: CSVARDRSGNTIYF.

This clonotype has ten or more counts. V is TRBV27 and J is TRBJ2-3, with a possible D match to TRBD1 (5 bases). CDR1 is MNHEY and CDR2 is SMNVEV in the germline V gene (reference sequence). V dropped 2 bases and J dropped 2 bases, with 11 bases sitting between them. CDR3 length equals 15 residues. CDR3 sequence: CASSLGARTTDTQYF. The CDR3 DNA follows: TGTGCCAGCAGTTTAGGGGCAAGAACCACAGATACGCAGTATTTT.

This clonotype was counted ten times or more. This chain uses TRBV5-4 with TRBJ1-1; 9 nucleotides align to TRBD1. Germline assignment: CDR1 SGHNT and CDR2 YYREEE (reference sequence). J was trimmed by 10 bases and V by 0 bases; bases with no gene match: 4. The CDR3 has 13 amino acids. The CDR3 region has the DNA TGTGCCAGCAGCTTGGACAGGGGGCGGGGAGCTTTCTTT. Encoded protein: CASSLDRGRGAFF.

This clonotype was observed at least ten times. The chain employs TRBV28 and TRBJ1-1, with D perhaps matching TRBD1 (5 bases). V lost 7 bases, J lost 7 bases, and 13 bases lay in between. CDR1 is MDHEN, CDR2 SYDVKM, per germline. The CDR3 loop spans 12 amino acids. CDR3 nucleotide sequence: TGTGCCAGCAACGCTGGGACTCTTGAAGCTTTCTTT. This encodes CASNAGTLEAFF.

The rearrangement links TRBV5-5 to TRBJ2-2; D gene ambiguous. Trimming took off 1 base at V and 0 bases at J, with 10 bases between the two ends. The CDR3 sequence is 16 residues long. Germline CDR1 is SGHKS and CDR2 is YYEKEE (reference sequence). DNA for the CDR3: TGTGCCAGCAGCTTGTACCGGGCCCCGAACACCGGGGAGCTGTTTTTT. This translates into CASSLYRAPNTGELFF.

The chain is built from TRBV18 and TRBJ2-2; 7 bases match TRBD2. CDR3 length: 16 amino acids. Germline CDR1 reads KGHSH; CDR2 reads LQKENI. The V and J ends lost 0 bases and 1 base, in that order; junction bases with no gene match: 2. CDR3 sequence reads: CASSPPSGGNTGELFF. The CDR3 nucleotides are TGTGCCAGCTCACCACCGTCGGGGGGGAACACCGGGGAGCTGTTTTTT.

The chain employs TRBV14 and TRBJ1-6, with D tentatively TRBD1 (5 bases). CDR1 is SGHDN, CDR2 FVKESK, per germline. There are 17 residues in the CDR3. The germline V and J ends were trimmed by 4 bases and 9 bases, with 22 bases remaining between them. For the CDR3, the DNA is TGTGCCAGCAGCCTTCTCGGCCAGGGAGGTTTTAGTTCACCCCTCCACTTT. Protein product: CASSLLGQGGFSSPLHF.

This clonotype was counted ten times or more. The genes are TRBV10-3 and TRBJ2-1; 10 positions agree with TRBD2. The V gene end was trimmed by 6 bases and the J gene end by 3 bases; junction bases not matched to a gene: 23. The CDR3 is 21 amino acids. Germline V gene sequence: CDR1 ENHRY, CDR2 SYGVKD. The CDR3 reads CAISKLAGGPMSPPYYNEQFF. CDR3 DNA sequence: TGTGCCATCAGCAAATTAGCGGGGGGCCCTATGAGTCCCCCCTACTACAATGAGCAGTTCTTC.

A note on this clonotype: A much larger clone lies one base from this, so it may be a read error. The genes are TRBV20-1 and TRBJ1-5; D remains ambiguous. The CDR3 is made up of 14 amino acids. Per the germline V gene, CDR1 is DFQATT and CDR2 is SNEGSKA (reference sequence). The CDR3, as DNA: TGCAGTGCTAACCGGCGGGCTAGCAATCAGCGCCAGCATTTT. Protein product: CSANRRASNQRQHF.

The chain recombines TRBV20-1 with TRBJ1-6; the D gene is possibly TRBD1 (5 bases). The CDR3 is made up of 15 amino acids. CDR1 DFQATT and CDR2 SNEGSKA come from the germline V gene (reference sequence). Deletions cut 0 bases from V and 5 bases from J, with 11 bases between. In DNA form, the CDR3 reads TGCAGTGCTAGAGATGGAGGACACCATAATTCACCCCTCCACTTT. Its protein product is CSARDGGHHNSPLHF.